The 30 T cell receptor beta chains below were found in one sample sequenced in a study of patients and donors after allogeneic stem cell transplantation. TCRdb re-called the RT-PCR reads with MiXCR, one entry per CDR3 protein. The sample carries tens of thousands of distinct CDR3 sequences, approximately 5% recorded once. Material for sequencing was blood, either unsorted or a sorted T cell fraction (not recorded which). Receptor source: a human donor who was either an allogeneic HSCT recipient or a stem cell or donor lymphocyte infusion donor (not recorded which). It is not recorded whose cells these are; they may come from a transplant donor.

This clonotype showed up many times. The rearrangement links TRBV20-1 to TRBJ2-3, with 15 positions matching TRBD2. The trim removed 3 bases at V and 5 bases at J, leaving 6 bases unmatched. Germline V CDR1 and CDR2: DFQATT, SNEGSKA (reference sequence). The CDR3 spans 16 residues. Here the CDR3 reads CSARAPGLAGGDTQYF. CDR3 nucleotide sequence: TGCAGTGCTAGGGCCCCGGGACTAGCGGGAGGAGATACGCAGTATTTT.

The V gene is TRBV28, the J gene TRBJ2-3; perhaps TRBD2 as D (6 bases). Germline V gene data show CDR1 as MDHEN and CDR2 as SYDVKM. This CDR3 spans 14 amino acids. V shed 10 bases and J shed 4 bases, with 18 bases lying between them. This chain's CDR3 is CATQEGTGPDTQYF. In DNA, the CDR3 is TGTGCCACCCAGGAGGGGACGGGTCCAGATACGCAGTATTTT.

In its sample, this clonotype was seen many times. The rearrangement joins TRBV7-2 to TRBJ2-7, with D possibly matching TRBD1 (6 bases). Trimming shortened V by 5 bases and J by 2 bases, and 19 bases separated the two germline ends. CDR3 size: 16 residues. Germline-derived CDR1 and CDR2 are SGHTA and FQGNSA. CDR3 in DNA: TGTGCCAGCAGCCCCAGGGCCGGGACAAGGACCTACGAGCAGTACTTC. This translates into CASSPRAGTRTYEQYF.

A remark on this clonotype: A read error is possible here, since a much larger clone lies one base away. This chain links TRBV24-1 with TRBJ2-5; TRBD1 might be the D (6 bases). V was clipped by 3 bases and J by 5 bases, with 9 bases between them. CDR1 and CDR2 (germline): KGHDR, SFDVKD. The CDR3 is 13 amino acids. CDR3 loop: CATSDITGETQYF. Written as DNA, the CDR3 is TGTGCCACCAGTGATATAACAGGGGAGACCCAGTACTTC.

The table lists this clonotype with many counts. The chain has TRBV12-3 or TRBV12-4 and TRBJ1-2; 8 nucleotides line up with TRBD1. The CDR3 runs to 13 residues. Trimming at V came to 4 bases and at J to 8 bases, leaving 6 bases not matched to a gene. The CDR3 region is CASSYQGAFGYTF. The CDR3 coding sequence is TGTGCCAGCAGTTACCAGGGGGCTTTCGGCTACACCTTC.

This clonotype has ten or more counts. The chain employs TRBV7-2 and TRBJ2-3; weak D call: TRBD2 (7 bases). Trimming removed 7 bases from V and 0 bases from J, with 17 bases in between. Germline V CDR1 and CDR2: SGHTA, FQGNSA. The length of the CDR3 is 16 residues. The chain's CDR3 is CASTWRAGASTDTQYF. CDR3 DNA sequence: TGTGCCAGCACCTGGAGGGCGGGGGCGAGCACAGATACGCAGTATTTT.

This clonotype was recorded many times. This sequence joins TRBV20-1 and TRBJ2-1; 7 bases fit TRBD2. Trimming took 5 bases from V and 1 from J; bases not matched to a gene: 8. The germline V gene has CDR1 DFQATT and CDR2 SNEGSKA (reference sequence). The CDR3 spans 15 residues. CDR3 coding DNA: TGCAGTGCTCCTCGGGGGGTCGAATCCTACAATGAGCAGTTCTTC. It yields the protein CSAPRGVESYNEQFF.

This clonotype was counted many times. The chain recombines TRBV7-8 with TRBJ1-5; D is possibly TRBD1 (6 bases). Trimming pared 4 bases from V and 1 base from J, leaving 14 bases between. Germline V gives CDR1 SGHVS, CDR2 FQNEAQ. This CDR3 comprises 16 residues. In DNA form, the CDR3 reads TGTGCCAGCAGCTCAACCCGGACAGAAAGCAATCAGCCCCAGCATTTT. It is translated as CASSSTRTESNQPQHF.

This clonotype was seen at least ten times. The rearrangement joins TRBV20-1 to TRBJ1-4; D is ambiguous. V lost 3 bases and J 2 bases, leaving 4 bases between the germline ends. CDR3 length equals 12 residues. Germline V gene sequence: CDR1 DFQATT, CDR2 SNEGSKA (reference sequence). CDR3 DNA sequence: TGCAGTGCTAGGCACACTAATGAAAAACTGTTTTTT. Protein product: CSARHTNEKLFF.

This clonotype was seen many times. This sequence joins TRBV11-2 and TRBJ2-6; tentative D call: TRBD2 (5 bases). CDR1 and CDR2 (germline): SGHAT, FQNNGV. Trimming cost V 5 bases and J 0 bases, with 20 bases left between them. CDR3 length: 19 amino acids. The CDR3 DNA follows: TGTGCCAGCAGCGCCATGAGAGGGTCCCCCTCCTCTGGGGCCAACGTCCTGACTTTC. This translates into CASSAMRGSPSSGANVLTF.

This clonotype has ten or more counts. This sequence joins TRBV18 and TRBJ1-1, with 9 bases fitting TRBD1. The J segment lost 7 bases and the V segment lost 2 bases, leaving 8 bases of the junction unmatched. This CDR3 has 15 amino acids. CDR1 is KGHSH, CDR2 LQKENI, per germline. CDR3 protein: CASSPEIQGAGEAFF. In nucleotides, the CDR3 is TGTGCCAGCTCACCAGAAATACAGGGGGCAGGTGAAGCTTTCTTT.

In this sample, this clonotype turned up many times. The chain joins TRBV12-3 or TRBV12-4 to TRBJ2-7; the match to TRBD1 covers 7 bases. CDR3 length: 17 amino acids. With V trimmed by 0 bases and J by 0 bases, 8 bases remained unmatched. CDR3 sequence (DNA): TGTGCCAGCAGTTTAGCGTGGACAGGAAAACTCTCCTACGAGCAGTACTTC. Amino acid sequence: CASSLAWTGKLSYEQYF.

Ten or more counts support this clonotype. The gene calls are TRBV29-1 and TRBJ2-1; TRBD1 or TRBD2 may be the D gene (5 bases each). The V gene's germline CDR1 is SQVTM and CDR2 ANQGSEA. This CDR3 is built from 14 residues. V was pared by 4 bases and J by 0 bases, with 10 bases between. The CDR3 region is CSVGGRSSYNEQFF. The CDR3 nucleotides are TGCAGCGTTGGGGGGAGAAGCTCCTACAATGAGCAGTTCTTC.

This clonotype was counted ten times or more. One junction end does not reproduce the germline sequence, and a read error may be involved. This chain uses TRBV20-1 with TRBJ1-1, with D possibly being TRBD1 (6 bases). In germline, CDR1 is DFQATT, CDR2 SNEGSKA (reference sequence). This CDR3 has 16 residues. The CDR3 region has the DNA TGCAGGGCTAGGGGCGGTGGTAGGGGGAGGGCCACTGAAGCTTTCTTT. Protein: CRARGGGRGRATEAFF.

This clonotype was observed at least ten times. The chain has TRBV10-3 and TRBJ2-3, with D possibly being TRBD2 (6 bases). The length of the CDR3 is 15 residues. Germline-derived CDR1 and CDR2 are ENHRY and SYGVKD. V was trimmed by 5 bases and J by 2 bases, leaving 14 bases between them. CDR3 sequence (DNA): TGTGCCATCAGTATGGGACTCAGTACCACAGATACGCAGTATTTT. Its translation: CAISMGLSTTDTQYF.

As concerns this clonotype: This may come from a read error, since a much larger clone is one base off. The J gene is TRBJ1-2, the V gene TRBV12-3 or TRBV12-4; a weak D match, TRBD1 (5 bases). V was cut by 6 bases and J by 10 bases, with 15 bases left in between. CDR3 length: 12 amino acids. CDR3 sequence (DNA): TGTGCCAGCAGCCGAGTGACAGTCGACTACACCTTC. Its protein is CASSRVTVDYTF.

This clonotype was found a few times. At one of its ends the junction is not consistent with the germline gene, which may arise from a read error. The chain couples TRBV4-1 to TRBJ2-5; a weak D match, TRBD1 (6 bases). The CDR3 is 12 residues long. Germline values: CDR1 MGHRA, CDR2 YSYEKL. This CDR3 is CASSHPRGTFHF. The DNA for the CDR3 is TGCGCCAGCAGCCATCCGAGAGGGACATTCCACTTC.

This clonotype was seen many times. The chain is built from TRBV5-4 and TRBJ2-1; TRBD2 aligns across 8 bases. This CDR3 region has 17 residues. The V segment lost 4 bases and the J segment 2 bases; nucleotides outside the gene matches: 11. Looked up from germline, CDR1 is SGHNT and CDR2 is YYREEE (reference sequence). The DNA for the CDR3 is TGTGCCAGCAGCGAGTGGACTAGCCTCATCACCTACAATGAGCAGTTCTTC. It codes for CASSEWTSLITYNEQFF.

In this sample, this clonotype turned up once. The chain recombines TRBV5-5 with TRBJ1-2, with D perhaps TRBD1 (6 bases). Between the trimmed V and J ends, which lost 6 bases and 4 bases, there was a span of 16 bases. Per germline, CDR1 SGHKS and CDR2 YYEKEE (reference sequence). The CDR3 runs 14 residues. The CDR3 is CASTPRGGPYGYTF. CDR3 nucleotides: TGTGCCAGCACCCCGAGGGGGGGACCCTATGGCTACACCTTC.

V gene TRBV5-6 combines with J gene TRBJ1-1, with 8 bases lining up with TRBD1. CDR3 length: 15 residues. The V and J ends lost 4 bases and 0 bases, in that order; junction bases with no gene match: 5. Germline-derived CDR1 and CDR2 are SGHDT and YYEEEE. CDR3 residues: CASSPKDRVNTEAFF. The CDR3 coding sequence is TGTGCCAGCAGCCCAAAGGACAGGGTGAACACTGAAGCTTTCTTT.

Many counts were recorded for this clonotype. The V and J genes are TRBV20-1 and TRBJ1-3, with no clear D. Germline lookup yields CDR1 DFQATT and CDR2 SNEGSKA (reference sequence). The germline V and J ends were trimmed by 3 bases and 2 bases, with 11 bases remaining between them. The CDR3 loop spans 14 amino acids. CDR3 in amino acids: CSASPLGTGNTIYF. CDR3 nucleotide sequence: TGCAGTGCTAGCCCCCTAGGAACTGGAAACACCATATATTTT.

This clonotype has at least ten counts. The J gene is TRBJ1-2, the V gene TRBV3-1, with D maybe TRBD1 (6 bases). CDR3 length equals 16 residues. Trimming pared 2 bases from V and 4 bases from J, leaving 17 bases between. Germline V gene lookup returns CDR1 LGHDT and CDR2 YNNKEL (reference sequence). In nucleotides, the CDR3 is TGTGCCAGCAGCCAATCTTTCCGGGGGCCGGGCTATGGCTACACCTTC. Translating gives CASSQSFRGPGYGYTF. Drawing the rest from reference TRBV3-1 and TRBJ1-2, the complete variable domain is DTAVSQTPKYLVTQMGNDKSIKCEQNLGHDTMYWYKQDSKKFLKIMFSYNNKELIINETVPNRFSPKSPDKAHLNLHINSLELGDSAVYFCASSQSFRGPGYGYTFGSGTRLTVV.

The sample holds many counts of this clonotype. The chain employs TRBV29-1 and TRBJ2-5, with 9 bases matching TRBD2. CDR3 length: 14 amino acids. The V segment lost 7 bases and the J segment 4 bases; nucleotides outside the gene matches: 10. Germline assignment: CDR1 SQVTM and CDR2 ANQGSEA. CDR3 DNA: TGCAGCGGCTCGAGTCCTAGCGGGGCAGAGACCCAGTACTTC. Translating gives CSGSSPSGAETQYF.

This clonotype appeared many times. The CDR3 reads CASSCSASGQPQHF. CDR3 nucleotide sequence: TGTGCCAGCAGTTGCTCAGCTTCGGGTCAGCCCCAGCATTTT. V is TRBV6-5 and J is TRBJ1-5; unclear D gene. The CDR3 has 14 residues. CDR1 is MNHEY and CDR2 is SVGAGI in the germline V gene. V dropped 4 bases and J dropped 6 bases, with 13 bases sitting between them.

This clonotype was seen a few times. The rearrangement uses TRBV5-5 and TRBJ2-1, with TRBD2 identical over 9 bases. The CDR3 length is 13 residues. Germline CDR1 is SGHKS and CDR2 is YYEKEE (reference sequence). J was trimmed by 16 bases and V by 0 bases; bases with no gene match: 8. For the CDR3, the DNA is TGTGCCAGCAGCTTGGGTAATAGCGGGGGTGGATTCTTC. This translates into CASSLGNSGGGFF.

This clonotype has ten or more counts. V and J are TRBV2 and TRBJ2-1; the D gene could be TRBD1 or TRBD2 (5 bases each). Germline V lookup: CDR1 SNHLY, CDR2 FYNNEI. The CDR3 is made up of 15 amino acids. V shed 7 bases and J shed 6 bases, with 19 bases lying between them. CDR3 residues: CASNPPGSLVNEQFF. As DNA, the CDR3 is TGTGCCAGCAATCCCCCAGGGAGCCTCGTCAATGAGCAGTTCTTC.

This clonotype appeared many times. CDR3 nucleotides: TGTGCCAGCAGTCTACGCAGATCCACAGATACGCAGTATTTT. As protein: CASSLRRSTDTQYF. The chain has TRBV28 and TRBJ2-3, with D unresolved. CDR1 is MDHEN, CDR2 SYDVKM, per germline. The CDR3 contains 14 residues. Trimming shortened V by 5 bases and J by 2 bases, and 11 bases separated the two germline ends. Full variable domain (outside the CDR3, taken from reference TRBV28 and TRBJ2-3): DVKVTQSSRYLVKRTGEKVFLECVQDMDHENMFWYRQDPGLGLRLIYFSYDVKMKEKGDIPEGYSVSREKKERFSLILESASTNQTSMYLCASSLRRSTDTQYFGPGTRLTVL.

This clonotype was picked up many times. The chain is built from TRBV19 and TRBJ2-1; D remains ambiguous. The CDR3 contains 15 residues. Germline V CDR1 and CDR2: LNHDA, SQIVND (reference sequence). The V and J ends lost 3 bases and 1 base respectively, with 10 bases between them. The CDR3 DNA reads as TGTGCCAGTAGTATGGGTCGAAATTCCTACAATGAGCAGTTCTTC. Encoded protein: CASSMGRNSYNEQFF. Full variable domain (outside the CDR3, taken from reference TRBV19 and TRBJ2-1): DGGITQSPKYLFRKEGQNVTLSCEQNLNHDAMYWYRQDPGQGLRLIYYSQIVNDFQKGDIAEGYSVSREKKESFPLTVTSAQKNPTAFYLCASSMGRNSYNEQFFGPGTRLTVL.

The chain carries TRBV4-1 and TRBJ1-2, with TRBD1 identical over 7 bases. CDR3 length: 15 residues. The J segment lost 2 bases and the V segment lost 1 base, leaving 4 bases of the junction unmatched. CDR1 and CDR2 from the germline V gene are MGHRA and YSYEKL. The CDR3 DNA follows: TGCGCCAGCAGCCAAGGCACAGGGGCGAACTATGGCTACACCTTC. Translation gives CASSQGTGANYGYTF.

This clonotype has at least ten counts. The chain links TRBV24-1 to TRBJ2-1, with D hard to call. Trimming took 3 bases from V and 4 from J, leaving 21 bases between them. CDR3 size: 18 residues. The germline gives CDR1 KGHDR, CDR2 SFDVKD. DNA for the CDR3: TGTGCCACCAGTGATCCCTCTTCTGGCAGCCACTCATACAATGAGCAGTTCTTC. Translating it yields CATSDPSSGSHSYNEQFF.